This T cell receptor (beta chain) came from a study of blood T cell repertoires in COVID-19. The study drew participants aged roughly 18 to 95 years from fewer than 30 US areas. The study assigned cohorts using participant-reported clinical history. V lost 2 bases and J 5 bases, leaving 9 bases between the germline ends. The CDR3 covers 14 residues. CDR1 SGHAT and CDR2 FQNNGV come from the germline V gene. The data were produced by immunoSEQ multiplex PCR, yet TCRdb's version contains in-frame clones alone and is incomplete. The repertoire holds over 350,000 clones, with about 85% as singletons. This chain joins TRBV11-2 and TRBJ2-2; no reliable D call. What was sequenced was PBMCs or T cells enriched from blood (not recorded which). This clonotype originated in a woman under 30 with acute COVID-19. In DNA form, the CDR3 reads TGTGCCAGCAGCTTAATTTCGGAGACCGGGGAGCTGTTTTTT. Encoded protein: CASSLISETGELFF.